This passage covers 4 T cell receptor beta chains from one sample sequenced in a study of cytomegalovirus exposure and HLA in healthy donors. A multiplex PCR was run with 60 Vbeta primers and 13 Jbeta primers. The method was immunoSEQ multiplex PCR; TCRdb's version includes in-frame clones alone and lacks a portion of them. The sample lists about 96,000 clones; 65% to 75% were seen once. What was sequenced was PBMCs. The receptors shown here come from a female donor in good health and CMV-seropositive.

The V gene is TRBV7-9, the J gene TRBJ2-2; 12 bases are a match to TRBD2. Looked up from germline, CDR1 is SEHNR and CDR2 is FQNEAQ (reference sequence). The trim removed 4 bases at V and 3 bases at J, leaving 6 bases unmatched. This CDR3 has 17 amino acids. CDR3 DNA: TGTGCCAGCAGCTACCCAACTAGCGGGGGGCACACCGGGGAGCTGTTTTTT. This codes for CASSYPTSGGHTGELFF.

The J gene is TRBJ1-1, the V gene TRBV7-2; D not resolved. The V and J ends lost 2 bases and 4 bases respectively, with 17 bases between them. This CDR3 region has 16 residues. In germline, CDR1 is SGHTA, CDR2 FQGNSA. The CDR3 DNA is TGTGCCAGCAGCTTATTCGGCGGCGTTAGTGGCACTGAAGCTTTCTTT. This gives the protein CASSLFGGVSGTEAFF.

The V and J genes are TRBV9 and TRBJ2-3; D unclear. Germline values: CDR1 SGDLS, CDR2 YYNGEE. V was shortened by 1 base and J by 2 bases, with 5 bases between the two germline ends. The CDR3 length is 13 residues. CDR3 sequence: CASSVTDTDTQYF. The DNA of the CDR3 is TGTGCCAGCAGCGTAACTGACACAGATACGCAGTATTTT.

J is TRBJ1-5 and V is TRBV30; D ambiguous. Germline V gives CDR1 GTSNPN, CDR2 SVGIG (reference sequence). V was pared by 1 base and J by 3 bases, with 7 bases between. The CDR3 has 13 residues. In DNA form, the CDR3 reads TGTGCCTGGAGTGCCGGGGTCAATCAGCCCCAGCATTTT. It encodes CAWSAGVNQPQHF.